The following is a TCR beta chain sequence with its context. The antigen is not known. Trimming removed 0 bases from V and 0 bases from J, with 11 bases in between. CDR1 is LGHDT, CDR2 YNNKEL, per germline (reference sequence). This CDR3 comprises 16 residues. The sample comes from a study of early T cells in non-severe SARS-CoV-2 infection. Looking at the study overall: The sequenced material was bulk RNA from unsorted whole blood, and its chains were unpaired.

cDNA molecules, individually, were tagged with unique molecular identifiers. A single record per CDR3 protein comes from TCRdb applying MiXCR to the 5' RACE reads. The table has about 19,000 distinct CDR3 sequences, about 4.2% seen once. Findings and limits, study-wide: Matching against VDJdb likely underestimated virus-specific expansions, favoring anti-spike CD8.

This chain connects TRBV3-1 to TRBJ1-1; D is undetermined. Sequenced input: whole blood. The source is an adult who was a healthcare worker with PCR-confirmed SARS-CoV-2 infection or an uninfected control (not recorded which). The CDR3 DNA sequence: TGTGCCAGCAGCCAAGATACGGGGAGAATGAACACTGAAGCTTTCTTT. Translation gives CASSQDTGRMNTEAFF.